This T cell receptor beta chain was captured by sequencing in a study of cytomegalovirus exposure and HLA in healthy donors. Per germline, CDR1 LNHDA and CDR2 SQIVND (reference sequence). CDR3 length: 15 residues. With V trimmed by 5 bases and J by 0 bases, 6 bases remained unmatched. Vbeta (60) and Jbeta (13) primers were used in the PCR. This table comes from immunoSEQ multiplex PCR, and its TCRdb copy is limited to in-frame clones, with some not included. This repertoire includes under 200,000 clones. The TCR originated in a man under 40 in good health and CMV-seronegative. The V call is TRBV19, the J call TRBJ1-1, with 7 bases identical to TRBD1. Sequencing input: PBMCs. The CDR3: CASSSRTGLNTEAFF. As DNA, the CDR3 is TGTGCCAGTAGTTCGCGGACAGGCTTGAACACTGAAGCTTTCTTT.